Shown below are 28 T cell receptor beta chains from a single sample sequenced in a study of shared clonotypes between healthy human individuals. Generated by immunoSEQ multiplex PCR, the TCRdb table keeps only in-frame clones and is missing some. The table shows approximately 2.4 million clones, with 90% to 96% occurring only once. Source material: naive CD4+ T cells sorted from blood. Subset indicated: CD45RA+ positively selected. The receptors shown here come from a man between 18 and 29 years old in good health.

The chain joins TRBV28 to TRBJ2-4; 7 bases map to TRBD1. Germline CDR1 reads MDHEN; CDR2 reads SYDVKM. This CDR3 is built from 16 residues. V shed 2 bases, J shed 1 base, and the junction held 5 bases outside the gene matches. In DNA, the CDR3 is TGTGCCAGCAGTTTAGTTTACAGGGGTGCCAAAAACATTCAGTACTTC. This encodes CASSLVYRGAKNIQYF.

The V gene is TRBV11-2, the J gene TRBJ2-1; D perhaps matches TRBD2 (5 bases). The germline V gene encodes CDR1 SGHAT and CDR2 FQNNGV. V was clipped by 7 bases and J by 0 bases, with 25 bases between them. This CDR3 is built from 19 residues. CDR3 nucleotide sequence: TGTGCCAGCACCTCAAGAGGGCTGGCCCCGAGGAGCTCCTACAATGAGCAGTTCTTC. Its translation is CASTSRGLAPRSSYNEQFF.

This clone was seen a single time. This sample also contains other DNA sequences that code for the same CDR3. The CDR3 here is CASSLRLDQETQYF. The DNA of the CDR3 is TGTGCCAGCAGCTTGCGACTGGACCAAGAGACCCAGTACTTC. The chain employs TRBV5-4 and TRBJ2-5; D not resolved. The CDR3 extends over 14 amino acids. CDR1 is SGHNT and CDR2 is YYREEE in the germline V gene (reference sequence). Between the trimmed V and J ends, which lost 1 base and 0 bases, there was a span of 7 bases.

The V and J genes are TRBV25-1 and TRBJ1-2; weak D call: TRBD1 (6 bases). Germline V CDR1 and CDR2: MGHDK, SYGVNS. The CDR3 is 12 amino acids. The germline V and J ends were trimmed by 4 bases and 8 bases, with 11 bases remaining between them. CDR3 in amino acids: CASSAAGEGYTF. DNA of the CDR3: TGTGCCAGCAGTGCGGCAGGGGAAGGCTACACCTTC.

Note on this clone: This specimen includes other DNA sequences encoding the same CDR3. The rearrangement joins TRBV27 to TRBJ1-4, with D maybe TRBD1 (5 bases). The CDR3 spans 13 residues. Trimming left V 5 bases short and J 5 bases short, with 9 bases between. Germline values: CDR1 MNHEY, CDR2 SMNVEV (reference sequence). CDR3 loop: CASSLRGNEKLFF. The CDR3 DNA follows: TGTGCCAGCAGTCTTAGGGGAAATGAAAAACTGTTTTTT.

The chain joins TRBV4-1 to TRBJ2-1; the D gene is possibly TRBD2 (6 bases). The CDR3 is made up of 16 amino acids. The V gene's germline CDR1 is MGHRA and CDR2 YSYEKL. Trimming pared 0 bases from V and 2 bases from J, leaving 11 bases between. The CDR3 nucleotides are TGCGCCAGCAGCCAAGATAACGGGGGAACCTACAATGAGCAGTTCTTC. Residues: CASSQDNGGTYNEQFF.

This chain links TRBV5-8 with TRBJ1-4; TRBD1 might be the D (6 bases). CDR1 and CDR2 (germline): SGHTS, YDEGEE. V lost 2 bases, J lost 7 bases, and 12 bases lay in between. The length of the CDR3 is 14 residues. In DNA, the CDR3 is TGTGCCAGCAGCTTCGACAGGCCGAGTGAAAAACTGTTTTTT. Encoded protein: CASSFDRPSEKLFF.

This chain connects TRBV7-2 to TRBJ1-2; 7 bases align to TRBD1. In germline, CDR1 is SGHTA, CDR2 FQGNSA. V lost 6 bases, J lost 2 bases, and 9 bases stayed unmatched. The CDR3 is 15 residues long. The DNA for the CDR3 is TGTGCCAGCAGGCCTAAAGGGGGCGCAAACTATGGCTACACCTTC. Amino acid sequence: CASRPKGGANYGYTF.

The J gene is TRBJ2-7, the V gene TRBV30; D uncertain. In germline, CDR1 is GTSNPN, CDR2 SVGIG (reference sequence). This CDR3 is built from 11 residues. The germline V and J ends were trimmed by 3 bases and 2 bases, with 5 bases remaining between them. The CDR3 spells CAWRDAYEQYF. CDR3 DNA: TGTGCCTGGAGGGACGCCTACGAGCAGTACTTC. Filled out from reference TRBV30 and TRBJ2-7, the complete variable domain reads SQTIHQWPATLVQPVGSPLSLECTVEGTSNPNLYWYRQAAGRGLQLLFYSVGIGQISSEVPQNLSASRPQDRQFILSSKKLLLSDSGFYLCAWRDAYEQYFGPGTRLTVT.

The chain is built from TRBV30 and TRBJ2-5; D tentatively fits TRBD1 or TRBD2 (5 bases each). This CDR3 is built from 13 residues. Germline lookup yields CDR1 GTSNPN and CDR2 SVGIG (reference sequence). V was shortened by 2 bases and J by 5 bases, with 12 bases between the two germline ends. CDR3 amino acids: CAWSRGPGETQYF. In DNA form, the CDR3 reads TGTGCCTGGAGTCGGGGACCGGGGGAGACCCAGTACTTC.

This chain uses TRBV7-2 with TRBJ2-1; TRBD2 matches 10 bases. V shed 3 bases and J 5 bases; nucleotides not matched to a gene: 4. The CDR3 runs to 15 residues. The germline V gene encodes CDR1 SGHTA and CDR2 FQGNSA. The CDR3 sequence: CASSFTSGTNNEQFF. CDR3 nucleotides: TGTGCCAGCAGCTTTACTAGCGGGACCAACAATGAGCAGTTCTTC.

V gene TRBV6-1 combines with J gene TRBJ1-6, with D unresolved. Germline CDR1 is MNHNS and CDR2 is SASEGT. V lost 7 bases to trimming and J lost 9 bases, with 13 bases between them. The CDR3 extends over 13 amino acids. DNA of the CDR3: TGTGCCAGCACTAGGGAAATAACTTCACCCCTCCACTTT. Its translation: CASTREITSPLHF.

The V call is TRBV5-1, the J call TRBJ1-5; 7 positions agree with TRBD1. V dropped 0 bases and J dropped 4; count of bases not matched to a gene: 4. The V gene's germline CDR1 is SGHRS and CDR2 YFSETQ. The CDR3 runs to 15 residues. DNA for the CDR3: TGCGCCAGCAGCTTGGCCGGACAGGTAAATCAGCCCCAGCATTTT. This gives the protein CASSLAGQVNQPQHF.

In its sample, this clone was seen once. The gene calls are TRBV19 and TRBJ2-7, with 11 bases identical to TRBD2. Germline V CDR1 and CDR2: LNHDA, SQIVND (reference sequence). Trimming at V came to 6 bases and at J to 2 bases, leaving 6 bases not matched to a gene. The CDR3 covers 15 residues. CDR3 bases: TGTGCCAGTAGCCAAACTAGCGGGGGACCCTACGAGCAGTACTTC. Amino acid sequence: CASSQTSGGPYEQYF.

This clone has just one count. The CDR3 DNA reads as TGTGCCAGCAGTCTCGACACTTCTATGTACAATGAGCAGTTCTTC. This sequence encodes CASSLDTSMYNEQFF. The chain recombines TRBV27 with TRBJ2-1; unclear D gene. V was shortened by 5 bases and J by 4 bases, with 15 bases between the two germline ends. Germline CDR1 reads MNHEY; CDR2 reads SMNVEV (reference sequence). The CDR3 spans 15 residues.

A remark on this clone: Other DNA variants within this sample encode the same CDR3. V usage is TRBV5-1 and J usage is TRBJ2-5, with D possibly matching TRBD2 (5 bases). The CDR3 covers 14 residues. The germline V and J ends were trimmed by 2 bases and 2 bases, with 10 bases remaining between them. Looked up from germline, CDR1 is SGHRS and CDR2 is YFSETQ. The CDR3 nucleotides are TGCGCCAGCAGCTTTGCGGGTGGACAAGAGACCCAGTACTTC. Translating gives CASSFAGGQETQYF.

The chain combines TRBV5-6 with TRBJ2-7; 9 nucleotides align to TRBD1. This CDR3 comprises 15 residues. The germline gives CDR1 SGHDT, CDR2 YYEEEE. The trim removed 2 bases at V and 7 bases at J, leaving 10 bases unmatched. For the CDR3, the DNA is TGTGCCAGCAGCTTCGGGGACAGGGCGTCAGAGGAGCAGTACTTC. It is translated as CASSFGDRASEEQYF. Full variable domain (rest looked up from reference TRBV5-6 and TRBJ2-7): DAGVTQSPTHLIKTRGQQVTLRCSPKSGHDTVSWYQQALGQGPQFIFQYYEEEERQRGNFPDRFSGHQFPNYSSELNVNALLLGDSALYLCASSFGDRASEEQYFGPGTRLTVT.

The V gene is TRBV5-3, the J gene TRBJ1-5; D is unresolved. TRBV5-3 qualifies as an ORF whose function is uncertain. This CDR3 contains 15 residues. V was pared by 6 bases and J by 1 base, with 14 bases between. CDR3 region: CARTLQRVSNQPQHF. The CDR3 DNA reads as TGTGCCAGAACCCTACAACGGGTAAGCAATCAGCCCCAGCATTTT.

V and J are TRBV27 and TRBJ2-2, with 8 positions matching TRBD1. Germline CDR1 reads MNHEY; CDR2 reads SMNVEV (reference sequence). The length of the CDR3 is 17 residues. Trimming cost V 3 bases and J 0 bases; bases outside gene matches: 6. CDR3 DNA: TGTGCCAGCAGTTTGGGGCCGGGACAGGCGAACACCGGGGAGCTGTTTTTT. Protein: CASSLGPGQANTGELFF.

The gene calls are TRBV29-1 and TRBJ1-2; perhaps TRBD1 as D (5 bases). The germline gives CDR1 SQVTM, CDR2 ANQGSEA. This CDR3 has 15 amino acids. V dropped 7 bases and J dropped 0 bases, with 18 bases sitting between them. The DNA for the CDR3 is TGCAGCGCCCGGCATGTGGGGGAAGCTAACTATGGCTACACCTTC. Protein sequence: CSARHVGEANYGYTF.

The rearrangement joins TRBV4-3 to TRBJ2-1; 10 bases align to TRBD2. Germline V gene lookup returns CDR1 LGHNA and CDR2 YSLEER. The CDR3 consists of 16 residues. The trim removed 4 bases at V and 4 bases at J, leaving 7 bases unmatched. The DNA for the CDR3 is TGCGCCAGCAGCCCCCTATCTAGCGGGAGTTACAATGAGCAGTTCTTC. Translated: CASSPLSSGSYNEQFF.

V and J are TRBV7-8 and TRBJ2-7; D may correspond to TRBD1 or TRBD2 (5 bases each). V dropped 5 bases and J dropped 1 base, with 12 bases sitting between them. This CDR3 contains 14 residues. Germline assignment: CDR1 SGHVS and CDR2 FQNEAQ. The DNA for the CDR3 is TGTGCCAGCAGCCAACCCGGGGCTTCCTACGAGCAGTACTTC. This encodes CASSQPGASYEQYF.

This rearrangement joins TRBV10-3 to TRBJ2-4; D is unresolved. Trimming removed 2 bases from V and 7 bases from J, with 6 bases in between. CDR1 and CDR2 from the germline V gene are ENHRY and SYGVKD. This CDR3 comprises 12 residues. The CDR3 spells CAISEERNIQYF. CDR3 sequence (DNA): TGTGCCATCAGTGAGGAAAGGAACATTCAGTACTTC.

This chain uses TRBV7-9 with TRBJ2-5; weak D call: TRBD2 (6 bases). The CDR3 loop spans 18 amino acids. The V end lost 8 bases, the J end lost 4 bases, and 29 bases lay between the germline ends. Germline assignment: CDR1 SEHNR and CDR2 FQNEAQ (reference sequence). The CDR3 region has the DNA TGTGCCAGCCGACGGGACGGGGACTTGCAAGGACGTGGAGAGACCCAGTACTTC. This translates into CASRRDGDLQGRGETQYF.

The V call is TRBV21-1, the J call TRBJ2-2; the table gives TRBD2 as D, unverified against the DNA. TRBV21-1 is designated a pseudogene. The CDR3 runs to 17 residues. The CDR3 region has the DNA TGTGCCAGCAGCGAAAAAAGAGGAACCCTGAACACCGGGGAGCTGTTTTTT. Translated, it gives CASSEKRGTLNTGELFF.

This chain connects TRBV7-2 to TRBJ2-7; perhaps TRBD2 as D (6 bases). CDR3 length: 15 residues. V was clipped by 0 bases and J by 7 bases, with 16 bases between them. Germline assignment: CDR1 SGHTA and CDR2 FQGNSA. The CDR3 protein is CASSLAGTQAGEQYF. CDR3 sequence (DNA): TGTGCCAGCAGCTTAGCGGGGACTCAGGCGGGGGAGCAGTACTTC.

V usage is TRBV29-1 and J usage is TRBJ2-2; 11 bases fit TRBD1. This CDR3 has 13 amino acids. Trimming at V came to 7 bases and at J to 4 bases, leaving 2 bases not matched to a gene. Germline CDR1 reads SQVTM; CDR2 reads ANQGSEA. CDR3 in amino acids: CSAGTGGTGELFF. CDR3 DNA: TGCAGCGCTGGGACAGGGGGCACCGGGGAGCTGTTTTTT.

The chain couples TRBV7-8 to TRBJ2-2; 7 bases fit TRBD2. Germline loops: CDR1 SGHVS, CDR2 FQNEAQ. This CDR3 is built from 15 residues. V dropped 5 bases and J dropped 4; count of bases not matched to a gene: 7. CDR3 DNA sequence: TGTGCCAGCAGCCCCGGACTAGGAGGCACCGGGGAGCTGTTTTTT. Translating it yields CASSPGLGGTGELFF.